This TCR beta chain is drawn from a study of patients and donors after allogeneic stem cell transplantation (dated by TCRdb to the early 2020s). With regard to this clonotype: This clone's antigen is unknown. No base qualities exist here, and no much larger clone lies one base off it.

The CDR3, from cysteine to phenylalanine, totals 17 residues. Left in the record is the CDR3 DNA by itself, 51 bases read in frame from the first base. Trimming accounts for 5 bases at V and 1 base at J, while the number of junction bases matched to no gene is 13. According to the germline V gene, CDR1 reads SGHAT and CDR2 reads FQNNGV. Libraries were prepared through RT-PCR. The run used a NextSeq 550. In-frame beta chains were kept once TCRdb had trimmed the public reads at Q25 with fastp and called clones with MiXCR. Under each unique CDR3 protein, matching rows form one entry showing the most common genes and DNA. The sample table lists roughly 200,000 distinct CDR3 sequences, around two fifths of them with a count of one. Of the sample, approximately 30% is held by the ten largest clones.

The sequence came from a human donor who was either an allogeneic HSCT recipient or a stem cell or donor lymphocyte infusion donor (not recorded which). It is not recorded whose cells these are; they may come from a transplant donor. The sequenced material came from blood, either unsorted or a sorted T cell fraction (not recorded which). The sequence is built from TRBV11-2 and TRBJ2-5; 7 central nucleotides agree with TRBD2. The CDR3 amino acid sequence is: CASSLGVTSAAQETQYF. At the DNA level, the sequence is TGTGCCAGCAGCCTTGGGGTTACTAGCGCCGCCCAAGAGACCCAGTACTTC.